These T cell receptor beta chains were read from a single sample in a study of blood T cells in healthy people across ages. One entry per CDR3 protein, called by TCRdb with MiXCR from the 5' RACE reads. The data contain about 670,000 distinct CDR3 sequences, about 51% of them singletons. Sequences were obtained from blood. These receptors came from an elderly woman in good health. The CDR3 runs from the conserved cysteine through the conserved F or W. Each record gives: D gene, J gene, clone size, V gene, CDR3 protein, CDR3 DNA. D genes are given only for firm matches. Clone size is shown for a subset of rows, as once, few, many or a class of expanded clone.

TRBD2,TRBJ2-5,many,TRBV28,CASTPGTSLETQYF,TGTGCCAGCACCCCAGGGACTAGCTTGGAGACCCAGTACTTC
.,TRBJ2-3,many,TRBV6-6,CASSYRTDTQYF,TGTGCCAGCAGTTACCGCACAGATACGCAGTATTTT
.,TRBJ2-7,.,TRBV20-1,CSAGTDWGREQYF,TGCAGTGCTGGGACGGACTGGGGGCGCGAGCAGTACTTC
.,TRBJ2-6,.,TRBV30,CGRTNGANVLTF,TGTGGTAGGACAAATGGGGCCAACGTCCTGACTTTC
.,TRBJ1-1,once,TRBV20-1,CSARLNRAGNTEAFF,TGCAGTGCTAGACTCAACAGGGCGGGGAACACTGAAGCTTTCTTT
.,TRBJ2-1,many,TRBV12-3/TRBV12-4,CASSLAVGSGYNEQFF,TGTGCCAGCAGTCTGGCCGTGGGTAGCGGCTACAATGAGCAGTTCTTC
.,TRBJ2-7,many,TRBV10-1,CASISSGSSYEQYF,TGCGCCAGCATCTCGTCGGGAAGCTCCTACGAGCAGTACTTC
TRBD2,TRBJ2-3,.,TRBV6-5,CASSYSKKRGAYTQYF,TGTGCCAGCAGTTACTCGAAAAAGCGGGGGGCGTATACGCAGTATTTT
TRBD2,TRBJ2-4,.,TRBV20-1,CSAIRTSGNKNIQYF,TGCAGTGCTATTAGGACTAGCGGTAACAAAAACATTCAGTACTTC
TRBD2,TRBJ2-7,.,TRBV9,CASSEGLAGEGNYEQYF,TGTGCCAGCAGCGAGGGACTAGCGGGTGAGGGGAACTACGAGCAGTACTTC
.,TRBJ2-2,once,TRBV12-3/TRBV12-4,CASGSHLTGELFF,TGTGCCAGCGGTTCCCATCTCACCGGGGAGCTGTTTTTT